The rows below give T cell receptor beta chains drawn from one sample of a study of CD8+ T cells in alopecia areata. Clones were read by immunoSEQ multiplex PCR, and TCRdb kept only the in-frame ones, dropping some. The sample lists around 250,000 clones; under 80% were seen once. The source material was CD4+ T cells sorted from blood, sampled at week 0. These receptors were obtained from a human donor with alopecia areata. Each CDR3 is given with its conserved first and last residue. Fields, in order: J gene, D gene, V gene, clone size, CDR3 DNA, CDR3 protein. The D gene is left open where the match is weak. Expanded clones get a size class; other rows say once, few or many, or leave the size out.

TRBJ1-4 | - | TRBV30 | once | TGTGCCTGGAGGACATCAACTAATGAAAAACTGTTTTTT | CAWRTSTNEKLFF
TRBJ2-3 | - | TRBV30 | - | TGTGCCTGGGTCCAACTCGATAGGAGCACAGATACGCAGTATTTT | CAWVQLDRSTDTQYF
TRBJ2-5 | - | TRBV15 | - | TGTGCCACCAGCAGAGCGTCCTCCGGAGAGACCCAGTACTTC | CATSRASSGETQYF
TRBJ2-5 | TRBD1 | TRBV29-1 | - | TGCAGCGTTTCATGGACAGGACAAGAGACCCAGTACTTC | CSVSWTGQETQYF
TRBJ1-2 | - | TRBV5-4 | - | TGTGCCAGCAGCCCACGGGGGAGCTATGGCTACACCTTC | CASSPRGSYGYTF
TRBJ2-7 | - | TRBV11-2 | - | TGTGCCAGCAGCCCAGGGATTTTATACTACGAGCAGTACTTC | CASSPGILYYEQYF
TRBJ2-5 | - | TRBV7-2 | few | TGTGCCAGCAGCTTAAGGGCACCCCCGAGGTGGGAGACCCAGTACTTC | CASSLRAPPRWETQYF
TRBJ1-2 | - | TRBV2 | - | TGTGCCAGCAGTGTTACAGGGCGGAGTGGCTACACCTTC | CASSVTGRSGYTF
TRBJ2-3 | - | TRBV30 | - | TGTGCCTGGACGGGCGGGCATAAACCTAGCACAGATACGCAGTATTTT | CAWTGGHKPSTDTQYF
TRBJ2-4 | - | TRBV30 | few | TGTGCCTGGAGCGCAGGGGTGGACATTCAGTACTTC | CAWSAGVDIQYF
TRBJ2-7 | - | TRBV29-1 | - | TGCAGCGTTGTGAGTGTCCGCTCCTACGAGCAGTACTTC | CSVVSVRSYEQYF
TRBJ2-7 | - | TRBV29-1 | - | TGCAGCGTTGTGGTCCACTACGAGCAGTACTTC | CSVVVHYEQYF
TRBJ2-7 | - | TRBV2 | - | TGTGCCAGCAGTGTTCTGTTTAATGGCGAGCAGTACTTC | CASSVLFNGEQYF
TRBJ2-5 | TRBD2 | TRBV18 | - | TGTGCCAGCTCACGGCCGGGACTAGGGGAGACCCAGTACTTC | CASSRPGLGETQYF
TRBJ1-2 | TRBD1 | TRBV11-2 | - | TGTGCCAGCAGCTTAGATACAGGGGTTAGGGGCTACACCTTC | CASSLDTGVRGYTF
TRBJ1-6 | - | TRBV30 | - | TGTGCCTTTCATGTAGGGGGGTATAATTCACCCCTCCACTTT | CAFHVGGYNSPLHF
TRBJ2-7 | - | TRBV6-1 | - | TGTGCGATCCTGAACTGGGGGAGCTCCTACGAGCAGTACTTC | CAILNWGSSYEQYF
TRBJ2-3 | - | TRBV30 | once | TGTGCCTGGAGAACACCCGGTGGTAGCACAGATACGCAGTATTTT | CAWRTPGGSTDTQYF
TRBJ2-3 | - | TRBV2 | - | TGTGCCAGCAGTGGACAGGACACAGATACGCAGTATTTT | CASSGQDTDTQYF
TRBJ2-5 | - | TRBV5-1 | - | TGCGCCAGCAGCTTGCTCCCGGGGGCCCAGTACTTC | CASSLLPGAQYF
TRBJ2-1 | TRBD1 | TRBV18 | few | TGTGCCAGCCGGGACAGCTCCTACAATGAGCAGTTCTTC | CASRDSSYNEQFF
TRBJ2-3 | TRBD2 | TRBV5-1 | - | TGCGCCAGCAGCTTGACTAGCGGCACAGATACGCAGTATTTT | CASSLTSGTDTQYF
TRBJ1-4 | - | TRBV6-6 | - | TGTGCCAGCAGTTACTCGACAGGAGGAGATGAAAAACTGTTTTTT | CASSYSTGGDEKLFF
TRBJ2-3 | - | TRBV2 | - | TGTGCCAGCAGTGAGAGAGGGACCAGCGGTGGTCTAGATACGCAGTATTTT | CASSERGTSGGLDTQYF
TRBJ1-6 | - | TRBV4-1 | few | TGCGCCAGCAGCCAAACCTCAGGAGTCTCCTATAATTCACCCCTCCACTTT | CASSQTSGVSYNSPLHF
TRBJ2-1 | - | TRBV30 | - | TGTGCCTGGCTACCTCGGACCACCAATGAGCAGTTCTTC | CAWLPRTTNEQFF
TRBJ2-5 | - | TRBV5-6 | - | TGTGCCAGCAGCTTGGAAAGAGTCAAAGGAGAGACCCAGTACTTC | CASSLERVKGETQYF
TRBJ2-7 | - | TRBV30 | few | TGTGCCTGGGGCTTCGCGCCCAGGCTAGGCCGGACCTACGAGCAGTACTTC | CAWGFAPRLGRTYEQYF
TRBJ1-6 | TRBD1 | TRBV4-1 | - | TGCGCCAGCAGCCGCGGGGACAGGGCCTATAATTCACCCCTCCACTTT | CASSRGDRAYNSPLHF
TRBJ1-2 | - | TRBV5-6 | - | TGTGCCAGCAGCCCCCGGGACGGCCGTAACTATGGCTACACCTTC | CASSPRDGRNYGYTF
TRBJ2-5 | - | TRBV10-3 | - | TGTGCCATCAGTGAGTCGACGGGTACGGAGACCCAGTACTTC | CAISESTGTETQYF
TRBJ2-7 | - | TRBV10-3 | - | TGTGCCATCGGGATCGGGGCCCTGGGGCTCGAGCAGTACTTC | CAIGIGALGLEQYF